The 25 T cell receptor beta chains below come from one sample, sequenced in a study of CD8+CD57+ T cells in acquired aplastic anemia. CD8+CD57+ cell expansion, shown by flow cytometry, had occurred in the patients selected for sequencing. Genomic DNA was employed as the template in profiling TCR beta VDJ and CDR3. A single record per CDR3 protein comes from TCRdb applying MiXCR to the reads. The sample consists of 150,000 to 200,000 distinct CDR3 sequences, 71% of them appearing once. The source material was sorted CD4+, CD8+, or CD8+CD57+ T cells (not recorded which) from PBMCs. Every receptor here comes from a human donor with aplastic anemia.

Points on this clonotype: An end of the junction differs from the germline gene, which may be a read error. For the CDR3, the DNA is TGTGCCAGCAGCTTTTTCCCGGACAGGTATACCTATGGCTACCCCTTC. Translating gives CASSFFPDRYTYGYPF. This rearrangement joins TRBV5-4 to TRBJ1-2; 7 bases agree with TRBD1. The CDR3 is 16 residues long. Per the germline V gene, CDR1 is SGHNT and CDR2 is YYREEE (reference sequence).

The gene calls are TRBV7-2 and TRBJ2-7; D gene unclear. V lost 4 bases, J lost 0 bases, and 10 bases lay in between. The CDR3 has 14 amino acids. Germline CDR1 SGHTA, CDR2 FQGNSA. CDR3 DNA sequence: TGTGCCAGCAGCTCCCGTGCCAGCTCCTACGAGCAGTACTTC. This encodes CASSSRASSYEQYF. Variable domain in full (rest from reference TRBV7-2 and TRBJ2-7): GAGVSQSPSNKVTEKGKDVELRCDPISGHTALYWYRQSLGQGLEFLIYFQGNSAPDKSGLPSDRFSAERTGGSVSTLTIQRTQQEDSAVYLCASSSRASSYEQYFGPGTRLTVT.

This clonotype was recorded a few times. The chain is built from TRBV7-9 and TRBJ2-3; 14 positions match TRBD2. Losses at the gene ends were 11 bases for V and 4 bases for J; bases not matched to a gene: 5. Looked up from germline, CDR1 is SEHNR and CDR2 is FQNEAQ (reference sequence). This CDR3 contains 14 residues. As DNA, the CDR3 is TGTGCCGCAGAGGGACTAGCGGGAGCAGATACGCAGTATTTT. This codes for CAAEGLAGADTQYF.

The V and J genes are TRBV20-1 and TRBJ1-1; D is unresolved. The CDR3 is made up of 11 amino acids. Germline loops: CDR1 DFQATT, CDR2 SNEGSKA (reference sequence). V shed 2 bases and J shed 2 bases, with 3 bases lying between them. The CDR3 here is CSARSNTEAFF. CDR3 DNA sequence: TGCAGTGCTAGATCTAACACTGAAGCTTTCTTT.

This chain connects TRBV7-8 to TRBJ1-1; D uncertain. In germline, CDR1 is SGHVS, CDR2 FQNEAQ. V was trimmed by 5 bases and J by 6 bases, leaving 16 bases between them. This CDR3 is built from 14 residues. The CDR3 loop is CASSPWVTGAEAFF. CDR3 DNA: TGTGCCAGCAGCCCGTGGGTTACCGGCGCTGAAGCTTTCTTT. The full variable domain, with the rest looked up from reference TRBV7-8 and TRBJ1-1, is GAGVSQSPRYKVAKRGQDVALRCDPISGHVSLFWYQQALGQGPEFLTYFQNEAQLDKSGLPSDRFFAERPEGSVSTLKIQRTQQEDSAVYLCASSPWVTGAEAFFGQGTRLTVV.

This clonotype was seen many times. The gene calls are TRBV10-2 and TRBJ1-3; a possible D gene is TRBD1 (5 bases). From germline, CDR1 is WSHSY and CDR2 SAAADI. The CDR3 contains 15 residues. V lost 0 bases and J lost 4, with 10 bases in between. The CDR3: CASSESRAGGNTIYF. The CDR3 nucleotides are TGCGCCAGCAGTGAGTCGAGGGCAGGGGGAAACACCATATATTTT.

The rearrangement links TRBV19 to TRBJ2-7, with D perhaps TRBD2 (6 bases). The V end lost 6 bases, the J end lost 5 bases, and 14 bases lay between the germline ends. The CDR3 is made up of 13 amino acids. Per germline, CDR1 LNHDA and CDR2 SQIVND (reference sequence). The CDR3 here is CASSRRDVDEQYF. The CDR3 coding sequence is TGTGCCAGTAGCCGGAGGGATGTGGACGAGCAGTACTTC.

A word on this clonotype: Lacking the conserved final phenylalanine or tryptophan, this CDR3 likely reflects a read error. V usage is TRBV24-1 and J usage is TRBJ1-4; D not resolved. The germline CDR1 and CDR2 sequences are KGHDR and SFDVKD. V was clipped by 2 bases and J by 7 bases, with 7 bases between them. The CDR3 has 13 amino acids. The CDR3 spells CATSDWISEKLFS. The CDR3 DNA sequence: TGTGCCACCAGTGATTGGATCTCTGAAAAACTGTTTTCT.

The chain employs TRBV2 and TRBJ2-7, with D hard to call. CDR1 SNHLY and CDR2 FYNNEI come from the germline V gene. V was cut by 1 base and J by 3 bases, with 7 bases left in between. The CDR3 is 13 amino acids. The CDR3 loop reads CASSEGADYEQYF. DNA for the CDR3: TGTGCCAGCAGTGAAGGGGCCGACTACGAGCAGTACTTC. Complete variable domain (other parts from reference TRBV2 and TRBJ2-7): EPEVTQTPSHQVTQMGQEVILRCVPISNHLYFYWYRQILGQKVEFLVSFYNNEISEKSEIFDDQFSVERPDGSNFTLKIRSTKLEDSAMYFCASSEGADYEQYFGPGTRLTVT.

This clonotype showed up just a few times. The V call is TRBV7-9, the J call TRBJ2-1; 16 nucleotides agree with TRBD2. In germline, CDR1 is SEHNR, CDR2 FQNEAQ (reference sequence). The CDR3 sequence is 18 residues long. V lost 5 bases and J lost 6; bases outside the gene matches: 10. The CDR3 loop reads CASSPPGLAGGHGNEQFF. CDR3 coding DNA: TGTGCCAGCAGCCCACCGGGACTAGCGGGGGGGCACGGCAATGAGCAGTTCTTC.

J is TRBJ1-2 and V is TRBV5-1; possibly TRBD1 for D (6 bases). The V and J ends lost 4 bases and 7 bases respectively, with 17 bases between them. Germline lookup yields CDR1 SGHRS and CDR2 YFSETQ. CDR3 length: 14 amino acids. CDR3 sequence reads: CASSQGQPLGGYTF. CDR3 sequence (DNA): TGCGCCAGCAGCCAGGGACAACCCTTGGGTGGCTACACCTTC.

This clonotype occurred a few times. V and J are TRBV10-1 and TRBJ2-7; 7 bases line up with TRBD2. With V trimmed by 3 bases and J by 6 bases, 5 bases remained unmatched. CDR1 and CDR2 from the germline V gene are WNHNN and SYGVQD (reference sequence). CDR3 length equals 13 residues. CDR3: CASSEGLVGEQYF. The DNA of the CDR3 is TGCGCCAGCAGTGAAGGACTAGTCGGCGAGCAGTACTTC.

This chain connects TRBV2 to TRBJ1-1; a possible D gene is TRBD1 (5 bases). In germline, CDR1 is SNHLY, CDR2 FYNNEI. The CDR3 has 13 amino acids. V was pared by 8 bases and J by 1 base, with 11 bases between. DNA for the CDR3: TGTGCCAGCCAGGGTCGGAAGAACACTGAAGCTTTCTTT. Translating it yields CASQGRKNTEAFF.

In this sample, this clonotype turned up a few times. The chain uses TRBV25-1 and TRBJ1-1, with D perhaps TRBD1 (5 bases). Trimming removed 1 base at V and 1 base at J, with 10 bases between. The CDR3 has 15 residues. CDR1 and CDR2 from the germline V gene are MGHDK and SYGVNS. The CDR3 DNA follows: TGTGCCAGCAGTGAATGGGCAGGGTCGAACACTGAAGCTTTCTTT. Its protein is CASSEWAGSNTEAFF.

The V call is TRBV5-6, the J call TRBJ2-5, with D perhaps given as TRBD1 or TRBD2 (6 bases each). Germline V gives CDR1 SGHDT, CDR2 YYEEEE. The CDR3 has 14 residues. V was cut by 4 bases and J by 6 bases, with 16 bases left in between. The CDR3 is CASSRGQGRKTQYF. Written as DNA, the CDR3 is TGTGCCAGCAGCCGCGGGCAGGGGAGGAAGACCCAGTACTTC.

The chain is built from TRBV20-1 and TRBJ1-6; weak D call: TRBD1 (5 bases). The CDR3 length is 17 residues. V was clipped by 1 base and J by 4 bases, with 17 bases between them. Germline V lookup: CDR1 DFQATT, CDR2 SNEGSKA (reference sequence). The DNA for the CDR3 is TGCAGTGCTAGAGGCCCGACAGTAGCTCCTTATAATTCACCCCTCCACTTT. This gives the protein CSARGPTVAPYNSPLHF.

The CDR3 region is CASSLRRDAPTTEAFF. In DNA, the CDR3 is TGTGCCAGCAGCTTACGCCGGGACGCCCCGACGACTGAAGCTTTCTTT. This chain uses TRBV7-2 with TRBJ1-1, with D possibly matching TRBD1 (5 bases). CDR1 and CDR2 (germline): SGHTA, FQGNSA. The CDR3 loop spans 16 amino acids. Trimming took 2 bases from V and 5 from J, leaving 18 bases between them.

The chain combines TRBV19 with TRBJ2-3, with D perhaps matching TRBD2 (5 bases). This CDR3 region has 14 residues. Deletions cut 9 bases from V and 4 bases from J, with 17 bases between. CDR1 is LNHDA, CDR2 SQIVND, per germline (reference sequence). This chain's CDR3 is CASQIGLGSDTQYF. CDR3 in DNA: TGTGCCAGCCAGATCGGACTGGGGTCAGATACGCAGTATTTT.

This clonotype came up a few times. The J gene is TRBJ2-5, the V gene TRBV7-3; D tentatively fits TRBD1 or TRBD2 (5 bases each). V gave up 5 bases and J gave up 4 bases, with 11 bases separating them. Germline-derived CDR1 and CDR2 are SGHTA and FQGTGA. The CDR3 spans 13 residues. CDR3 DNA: TGTGCCAGCAGCCCCCCTGGGGGAGAGACCCAGTACTTC. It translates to CASSPPGGETQYF.

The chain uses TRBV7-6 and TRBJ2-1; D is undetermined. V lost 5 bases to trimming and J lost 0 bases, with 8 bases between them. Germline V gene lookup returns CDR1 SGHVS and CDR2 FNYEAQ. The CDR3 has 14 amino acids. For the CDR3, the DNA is TGTGCCAGCAGCATGAGCAGCTCCTACAATGAGCAGTTCTTC. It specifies CASSMSSSYNEQFF.

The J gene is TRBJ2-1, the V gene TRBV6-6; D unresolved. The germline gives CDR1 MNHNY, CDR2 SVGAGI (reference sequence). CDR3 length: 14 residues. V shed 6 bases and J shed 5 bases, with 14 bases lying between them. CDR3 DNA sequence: TGTGCCAGCAGCCCCCGGACCCAGCACAATGAGCAGTTCTTC. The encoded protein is CASSPRTQHNEQFF.

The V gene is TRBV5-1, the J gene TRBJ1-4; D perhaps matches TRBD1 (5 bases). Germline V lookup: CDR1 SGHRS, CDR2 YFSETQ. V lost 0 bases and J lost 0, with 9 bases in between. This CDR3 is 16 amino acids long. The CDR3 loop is CASSLEGRPTNEKLFF. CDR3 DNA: TGCGCCAGCAGCTTGGAGGGGAGACCAACTAATGAAAAACTGTTTTTT.

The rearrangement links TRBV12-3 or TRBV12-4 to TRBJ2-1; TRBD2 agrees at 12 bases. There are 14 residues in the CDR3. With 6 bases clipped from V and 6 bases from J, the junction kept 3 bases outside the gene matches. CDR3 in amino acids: CASSLAGGTNEQFF. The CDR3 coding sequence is TGTGCCAGCAGCCTAGCGGGAGGGACCAATGAGCAGTTCTTC.

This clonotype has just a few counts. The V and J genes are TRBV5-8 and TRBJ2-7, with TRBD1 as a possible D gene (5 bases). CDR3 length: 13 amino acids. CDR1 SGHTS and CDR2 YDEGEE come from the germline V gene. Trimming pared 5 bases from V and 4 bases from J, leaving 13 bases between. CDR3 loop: CASSQGRVYEQYF. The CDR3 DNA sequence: TGTGCCAGCAGTCAGGGTAGGGTATACGAGCAGTACTTC. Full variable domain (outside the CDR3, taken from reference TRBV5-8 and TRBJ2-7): EAGVTQSPTHLIKTRGQQATLRCSPISGHTSVYWYQQALGLGLQFLLWYDEGEERNRGNFPPRFSGRQFPNYSSELNVNALELEDSALYLCASSQGRVYEQYFGPGTRLTVT.

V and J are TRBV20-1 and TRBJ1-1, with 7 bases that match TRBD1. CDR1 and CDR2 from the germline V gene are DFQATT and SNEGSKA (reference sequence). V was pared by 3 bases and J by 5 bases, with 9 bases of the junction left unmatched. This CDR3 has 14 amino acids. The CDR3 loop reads CSARIGGAGTEAFF. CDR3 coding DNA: TGCAGTGCTAGGATAGGGGGCGCGGGGACTGAAGCTTTCTTT.